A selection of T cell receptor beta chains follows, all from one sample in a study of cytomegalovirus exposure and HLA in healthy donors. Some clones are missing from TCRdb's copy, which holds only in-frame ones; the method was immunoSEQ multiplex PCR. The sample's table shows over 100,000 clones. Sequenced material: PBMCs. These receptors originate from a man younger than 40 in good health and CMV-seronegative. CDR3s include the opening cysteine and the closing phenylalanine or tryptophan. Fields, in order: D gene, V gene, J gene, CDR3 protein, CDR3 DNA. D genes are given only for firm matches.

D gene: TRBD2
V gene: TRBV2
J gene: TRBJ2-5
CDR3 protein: CANSGGFGETQYF
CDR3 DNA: TGTGCCAACTCCGGGGGGTTCGGGGAGACCCAGTACTTC

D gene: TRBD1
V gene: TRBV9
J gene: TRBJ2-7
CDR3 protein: CASSAGTGGYEQYF
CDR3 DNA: TGTGCCAGCAGCGCCGGGACAGGGGGCTACGAGCAGTACTTC

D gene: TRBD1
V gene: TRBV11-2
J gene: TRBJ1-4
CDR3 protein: CASSLDVRQGVYEKLFF
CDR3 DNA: TGTGCCAGCAGCTTAGACGTTCGACAGGGCGTTTACGAAAAACTGTTTTTT

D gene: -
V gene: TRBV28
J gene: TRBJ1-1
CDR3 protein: CASSFYRGDTEAFF
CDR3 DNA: TGTGCCAGCAGTTTTTATCGGGGGGACACTGAAGCTTTCTTT

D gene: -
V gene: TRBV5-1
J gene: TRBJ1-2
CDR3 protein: CASSFGAIPGIGGYTF
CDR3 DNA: TGCGCCAGCAGCTTTGGAGCTATTCCCGGGATAGGGGGCTACACCTTC

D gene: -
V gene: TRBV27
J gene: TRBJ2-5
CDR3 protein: CASSLSGVRGTQYF
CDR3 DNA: TGTGCCAGCAGTTTAAGCGGGGTCAGGGGGACCCAGTACTTC

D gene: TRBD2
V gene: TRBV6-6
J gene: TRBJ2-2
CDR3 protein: CASSYSTSGGTGELFF
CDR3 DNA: TGTGCCAGCAGTTACTCGACTAGCGGGGGTACCGGGGAGCTGTTTTTT

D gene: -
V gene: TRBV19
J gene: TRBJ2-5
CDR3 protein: CASGVGGLLEETQYF
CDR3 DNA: TGTGCCAGTGGGGTTGGAGGGCTTCTCGAAGAGACCCAGTACTTC

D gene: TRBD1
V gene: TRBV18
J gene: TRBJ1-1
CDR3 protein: CASSPNRGEISNTEAFF
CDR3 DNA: TGTGCCAGCTCACCAAACAGGGGGGAGATCTCGAACACTGAAGCTTTCTTT

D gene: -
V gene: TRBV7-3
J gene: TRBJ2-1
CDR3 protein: CASSPRVYNEQFF
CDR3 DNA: TGTGCCAGCAGCCCCAGGGTATACAATGAGCAGTTCTTC

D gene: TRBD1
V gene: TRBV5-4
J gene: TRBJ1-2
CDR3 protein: CASSHPLRTGGIRNYGYTF
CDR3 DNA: TGTGCCAGCAGCCATCCGCTCCGGACAGGCGGAATCCGCAACTATGGCTACACCTTC

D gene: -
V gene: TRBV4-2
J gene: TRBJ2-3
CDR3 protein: CASSQEGGDTDTQYF
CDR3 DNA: TGTGCCAGCAGCCAAGAAGGCGGCGATACAGATACGCAGTATTTT

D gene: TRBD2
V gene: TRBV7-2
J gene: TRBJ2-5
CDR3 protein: CASSPRKVAGGETQYF
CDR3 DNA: TGTGCCAGCAGCCCCCGAAAAGTAGCGGGAGGGGAGACCCAGTACTTC

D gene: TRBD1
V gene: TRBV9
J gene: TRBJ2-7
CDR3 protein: CASRGTGGGEQYF
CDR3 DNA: TGTGCCAGCAGGGGGACAGGGGGAGGCGAGCAGTACTTC

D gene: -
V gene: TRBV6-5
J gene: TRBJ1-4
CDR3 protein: CASSYDPGLKEKLFF
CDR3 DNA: TGTGCCAGCAGTTACGATCCAGGGTTAAAGGAAAAACTGTTTTTT

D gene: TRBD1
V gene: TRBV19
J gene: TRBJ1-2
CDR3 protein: CASSRDRNYGYTF
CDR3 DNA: TGTGCCAGTAGTAGGGACAGAAACTATGGCTACACCTTC

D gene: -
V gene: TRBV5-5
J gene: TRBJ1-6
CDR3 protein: CASSTGGSSPLHF
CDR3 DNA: TGTGCCAGCAGCACCGGAGGGAGTTCACCCCTCCACTTT

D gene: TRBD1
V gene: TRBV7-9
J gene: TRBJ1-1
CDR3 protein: CASSQRQGLMNTEAFF
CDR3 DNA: TGTGCCAGCAGTCAACGACAGGGGCTGATGAACACTGAAGCTTTCTTT

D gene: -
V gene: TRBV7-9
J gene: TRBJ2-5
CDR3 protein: CASSFRGDVETQYF
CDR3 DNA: TGTGCCAGCAGCTTTAGGGGTGATGTGGAGACCCAGTACTTC

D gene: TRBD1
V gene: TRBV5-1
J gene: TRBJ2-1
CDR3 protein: CASSFTPHRGLSYNEQFF
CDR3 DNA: TGCGCCAGCAGCTTCACCCCCCACAGGGGGCTTTCCTACAATGAGCAGTTCTTC